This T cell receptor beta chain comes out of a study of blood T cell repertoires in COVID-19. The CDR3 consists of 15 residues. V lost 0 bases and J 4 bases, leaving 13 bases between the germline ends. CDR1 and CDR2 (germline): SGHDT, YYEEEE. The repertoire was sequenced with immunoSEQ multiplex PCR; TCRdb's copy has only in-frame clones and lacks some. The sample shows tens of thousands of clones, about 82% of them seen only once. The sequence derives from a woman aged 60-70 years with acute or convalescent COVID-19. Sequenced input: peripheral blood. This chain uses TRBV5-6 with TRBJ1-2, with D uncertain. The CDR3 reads CASSLAGVQIYGYTF. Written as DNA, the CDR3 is TGTGCCAGCAGCTTGGCGGGTGTCCAGATCTATGGCTACACCTTC.